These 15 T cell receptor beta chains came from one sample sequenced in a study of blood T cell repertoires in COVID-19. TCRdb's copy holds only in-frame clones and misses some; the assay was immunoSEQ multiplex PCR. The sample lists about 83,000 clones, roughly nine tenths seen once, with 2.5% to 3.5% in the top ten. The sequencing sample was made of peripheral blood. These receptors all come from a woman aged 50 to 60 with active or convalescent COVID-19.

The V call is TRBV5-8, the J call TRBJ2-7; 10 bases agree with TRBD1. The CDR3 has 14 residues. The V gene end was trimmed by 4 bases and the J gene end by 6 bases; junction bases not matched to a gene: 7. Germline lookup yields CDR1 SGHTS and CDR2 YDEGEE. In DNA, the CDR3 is TGTGCCAGCAGCGTCGGGACAGGGGATCGCGAGCAGTACTTC. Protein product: CASSVGTGDREQYF.

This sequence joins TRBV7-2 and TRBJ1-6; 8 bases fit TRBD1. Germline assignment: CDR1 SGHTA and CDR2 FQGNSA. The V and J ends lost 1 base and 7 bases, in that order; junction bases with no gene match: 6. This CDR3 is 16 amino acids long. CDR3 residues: CASSLEGRGRNSPLHF. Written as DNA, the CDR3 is TGTGCCAGCAGCTTAGAGGGCAGGGGGCGAAATTCACCCCTCCACTTT.

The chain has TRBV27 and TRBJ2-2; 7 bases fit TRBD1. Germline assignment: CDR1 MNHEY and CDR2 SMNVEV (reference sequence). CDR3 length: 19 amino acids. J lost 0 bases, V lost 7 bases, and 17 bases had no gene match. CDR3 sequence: CASKPRWTGRISNTGELFF. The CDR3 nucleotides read TGTGCCAGCAAACCTCGATGGACAGGACGGATTTCGAACACCGGGGAGCTGTTTTTT.

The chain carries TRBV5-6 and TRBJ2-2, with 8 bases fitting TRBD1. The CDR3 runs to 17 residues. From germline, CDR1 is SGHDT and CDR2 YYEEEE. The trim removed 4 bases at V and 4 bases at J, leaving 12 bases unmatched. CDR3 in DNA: TGTGCCAGCAGCCACACGACAGGGGTAAGGAGCACCGGGGAGCTGTTTTTT. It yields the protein CASSHTTGVRSTGELFF.

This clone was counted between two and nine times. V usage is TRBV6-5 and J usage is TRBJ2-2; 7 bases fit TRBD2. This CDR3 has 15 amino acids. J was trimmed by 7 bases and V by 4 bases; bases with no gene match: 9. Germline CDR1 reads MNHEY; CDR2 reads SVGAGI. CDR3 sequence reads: CASSSLGLADGELFF. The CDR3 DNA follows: TGTGCCAGCAGTTCCTTGGGGCTAGCGGACGGGGAGCTGTTTTTT.

The CDR3 protein is CASSSPGDRGGYTF. DNA of the CDR3: TGTGCCAGCAGCTCCCCGGGGGACAGGGGGGGCTACACCTTC. V usage is TRBV13 and J usage is TRBJ1-2, with 11 nucleotides matching TRBD1. This CDR3 is built from 14 residues. The germline V gene encodes CDR1 PRHDT and CDR2 FYEKMQ (reference sequence). Germline trimming cut 4 bases from V and 8 bases from J; bases unmatched to any gene: 6.

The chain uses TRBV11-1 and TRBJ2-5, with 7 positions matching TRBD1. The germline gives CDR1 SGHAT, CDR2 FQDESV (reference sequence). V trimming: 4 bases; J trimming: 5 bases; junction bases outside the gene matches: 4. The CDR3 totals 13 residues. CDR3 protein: CASSSGQRETQYF. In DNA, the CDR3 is TGTGCCAGCAGCTCGGGACAGCGGGAGACCCAGTACTTC.

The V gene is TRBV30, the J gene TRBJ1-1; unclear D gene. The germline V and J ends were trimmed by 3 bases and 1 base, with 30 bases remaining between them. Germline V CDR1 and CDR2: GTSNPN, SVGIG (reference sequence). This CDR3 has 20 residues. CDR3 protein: CAWRKPRQFGPNFSNTEAFF. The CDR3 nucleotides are TGTGCCTGGAGGAAGCCCCGACAATTCGGCCCCAATTTCTCGAACACTGAAGCTTTCTTT. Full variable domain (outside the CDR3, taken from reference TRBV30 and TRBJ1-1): SQTIHQWPATLVQPVGSPLSLECTVEGTSNPNLYWYRQAAGRGLQLLFYSVGIGQISSEVPQNLSASRPQDRQFILSSKKLLLSDSGFYLCAWRKPRQFGPNFSNTEAFFGQGTRLTVV.

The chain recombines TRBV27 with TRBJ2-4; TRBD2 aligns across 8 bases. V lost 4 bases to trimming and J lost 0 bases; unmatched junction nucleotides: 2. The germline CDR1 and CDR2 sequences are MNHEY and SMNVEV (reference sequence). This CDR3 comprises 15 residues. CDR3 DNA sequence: TGTGCCAGCAGTTACGGGGGGGTAGCCAAAAACATTCAGTACTTC. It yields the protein CASSYGGVAKNIQYF.

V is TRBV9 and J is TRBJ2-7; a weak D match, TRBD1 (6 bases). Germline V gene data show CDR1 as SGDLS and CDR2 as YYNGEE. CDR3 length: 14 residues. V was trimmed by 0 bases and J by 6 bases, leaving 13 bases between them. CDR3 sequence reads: CASSVGQDHIEQYF. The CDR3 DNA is TGTGCCAGCAGCGTAGGACAGGATCACATCGAGCAGTACTTC.

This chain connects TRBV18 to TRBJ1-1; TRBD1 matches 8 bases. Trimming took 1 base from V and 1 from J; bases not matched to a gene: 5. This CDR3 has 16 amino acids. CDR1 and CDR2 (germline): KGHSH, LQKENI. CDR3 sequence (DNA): TGTGCCAGCTCACCACTCCCAGGGGGCAAGAACACTGAAGCTTTCTTT. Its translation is CASSPLPGGKNTEAFF.

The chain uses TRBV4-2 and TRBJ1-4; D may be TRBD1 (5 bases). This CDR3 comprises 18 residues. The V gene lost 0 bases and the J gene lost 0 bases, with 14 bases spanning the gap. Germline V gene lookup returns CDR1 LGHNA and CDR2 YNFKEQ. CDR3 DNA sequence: TGTGCCAGCAGCCAAGATCGCCCAGGGCGTACAACTAATGAAAAACTGTTTTTT. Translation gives CASSQDRPGRTTNEKLFF.

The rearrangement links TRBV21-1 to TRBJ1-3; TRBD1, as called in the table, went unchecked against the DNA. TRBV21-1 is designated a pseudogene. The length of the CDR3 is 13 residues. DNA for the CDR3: TGTGCCAGCTTGACCAGGTCTGGAAACACCATATATTTT. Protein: CASLTRSGNTIYF.

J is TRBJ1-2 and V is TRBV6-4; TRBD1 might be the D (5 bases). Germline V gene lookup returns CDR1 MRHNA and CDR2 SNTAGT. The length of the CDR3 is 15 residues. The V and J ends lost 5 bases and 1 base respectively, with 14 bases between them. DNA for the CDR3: TGTGCCAGCAGTAGTGACGGACAAGTTAACTATGGCTACACCTTC. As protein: CASSSDGQVNYGYTF.

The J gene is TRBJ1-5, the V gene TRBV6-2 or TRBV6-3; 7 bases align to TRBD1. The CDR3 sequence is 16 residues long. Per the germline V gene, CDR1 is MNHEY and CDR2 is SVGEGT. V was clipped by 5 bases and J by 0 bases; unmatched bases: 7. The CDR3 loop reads CASSSQTGSSNQPQHF. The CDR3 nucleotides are TGTGCCAGCAGTAGCCAGACAGGGAGTAGCAATCAGCCCCAGCATTTT.